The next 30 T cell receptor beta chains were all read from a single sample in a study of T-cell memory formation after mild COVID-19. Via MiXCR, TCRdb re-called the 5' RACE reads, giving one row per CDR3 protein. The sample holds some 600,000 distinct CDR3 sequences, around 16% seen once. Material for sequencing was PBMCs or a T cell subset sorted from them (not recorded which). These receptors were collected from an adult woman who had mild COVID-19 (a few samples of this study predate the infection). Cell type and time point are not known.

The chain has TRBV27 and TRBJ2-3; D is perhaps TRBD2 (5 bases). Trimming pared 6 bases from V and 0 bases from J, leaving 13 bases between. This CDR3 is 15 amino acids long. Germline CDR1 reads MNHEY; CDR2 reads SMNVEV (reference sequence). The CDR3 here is CASRAPAASTDTQYF. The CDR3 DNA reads TGTGCCAGCAGAGCCCCAGCGGCGAGCACAGATACGCAGTATTTT.

The CDR3 region is CASTFGDRAYNEQFF. The CDR3 region has the DNA TGCGCCAGCACCTTTGGGGACAGGGCGTACAATGAGCAGTTCTTC. The chain is built from TRBV5-1 and TRBJ2-1; 9 bases map to TRBD1. The CDR3 has 15 residues. Germline-derived CDR1 and CDR2 are SGHRS and YFSETQ. Trimming at V came to 6 bases and at J to 4 bases, leaving 8 bases not matched to a gene. Complete variable domain (other parts from reference TRBV5-1 and TRBJ2-1): KAGVTQTPRYLIKTRGQQVTLSCSPISGHRSVSWYQQTPGQGLQFLFEYFSETQRNKGNFPGRFSGRQFSNSRSEMNVSTLELGDSALYLCASTFGDRAYNEQFFGPGTRLTVL.

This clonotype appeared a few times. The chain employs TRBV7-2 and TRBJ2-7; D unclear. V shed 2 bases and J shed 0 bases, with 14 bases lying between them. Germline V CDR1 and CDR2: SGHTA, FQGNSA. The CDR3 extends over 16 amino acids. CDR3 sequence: CASSLYHPESSYEQYF. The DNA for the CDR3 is TGTGCCAGCAGCTTATACCATCCGGAAAGCTCCTACGAGCAGTACTTC. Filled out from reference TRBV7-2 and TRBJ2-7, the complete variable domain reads GAGVSQSPSNKVTEKGKDVELRCDPISGHTALYWYRQSLGQGLEFLIYFQGNSAPDKSGLPSDRFSAERTGGSVSTLTIQRTQQEDSAVYLCASSLYHPESSYEQYFGPGTRLTVT.

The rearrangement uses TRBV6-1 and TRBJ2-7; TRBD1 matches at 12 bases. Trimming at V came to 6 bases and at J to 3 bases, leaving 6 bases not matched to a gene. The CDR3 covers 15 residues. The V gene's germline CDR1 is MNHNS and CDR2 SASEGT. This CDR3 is CASRPGQGAHYEQYV. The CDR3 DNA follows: TGTGCCAGCAGGCCGGGACAGGGGGCGCACTACGAGCAGTACGTC.

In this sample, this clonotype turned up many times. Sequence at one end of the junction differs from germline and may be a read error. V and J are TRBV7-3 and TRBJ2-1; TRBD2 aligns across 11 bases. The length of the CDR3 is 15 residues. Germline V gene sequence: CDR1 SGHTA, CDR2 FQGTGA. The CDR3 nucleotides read TGTGCCAGCAGCGTAACTAGCGGGAGTGTCGATGAGCAGTTCTTC. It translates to CASSVTSGSVDEQFF.

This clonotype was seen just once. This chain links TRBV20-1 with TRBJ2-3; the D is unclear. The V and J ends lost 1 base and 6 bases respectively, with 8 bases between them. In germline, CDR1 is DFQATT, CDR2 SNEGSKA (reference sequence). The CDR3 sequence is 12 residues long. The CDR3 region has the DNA TGCAGTGCTAGAGCCCCAGCGGATACGCAGTATTTT. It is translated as CSARAPADTQYF.

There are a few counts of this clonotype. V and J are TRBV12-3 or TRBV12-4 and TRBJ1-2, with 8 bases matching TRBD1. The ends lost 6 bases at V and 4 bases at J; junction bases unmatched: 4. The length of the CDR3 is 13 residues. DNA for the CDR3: TGTGCCAGCAGACACGGACAGGGCTATGGCTACACCTTC. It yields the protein CASRHGQGYGYTF.

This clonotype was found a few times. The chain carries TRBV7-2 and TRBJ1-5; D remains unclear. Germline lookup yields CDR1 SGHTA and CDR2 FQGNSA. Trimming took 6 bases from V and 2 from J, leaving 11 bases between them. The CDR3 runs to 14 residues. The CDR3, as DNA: TGTGCCAGCAGTGTAAGGCGAGGCAATCAGCCCCAGCATTTT. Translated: CASSVRRGNQPQHF.

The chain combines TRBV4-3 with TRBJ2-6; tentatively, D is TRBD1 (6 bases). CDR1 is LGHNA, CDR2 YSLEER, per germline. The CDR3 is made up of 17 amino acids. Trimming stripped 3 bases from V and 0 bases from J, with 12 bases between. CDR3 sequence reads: CASSHKIGGSGANVLTF. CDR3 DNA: TGCGCCAGCAGCCACAAGATAGGGGGCTCTGGGGCCAACGTCCTGACTTTC.

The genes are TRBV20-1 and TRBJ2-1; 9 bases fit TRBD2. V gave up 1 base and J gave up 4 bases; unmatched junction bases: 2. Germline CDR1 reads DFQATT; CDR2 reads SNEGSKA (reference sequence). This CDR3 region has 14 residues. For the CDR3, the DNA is TGCAGTGCTAGAGGACTAGCGGAGTACAATGAGCAGTTCTTC. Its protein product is CSARGLAEYNEQFF.

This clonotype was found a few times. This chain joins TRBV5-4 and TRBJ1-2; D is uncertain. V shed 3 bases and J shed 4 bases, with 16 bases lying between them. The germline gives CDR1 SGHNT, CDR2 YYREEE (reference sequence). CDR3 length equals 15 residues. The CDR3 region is CASSSLIHGSYGYTF. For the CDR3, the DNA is TGTGCCAGCAGCTCACTCATCCACGGGAGCTATGGCTACACCTTC. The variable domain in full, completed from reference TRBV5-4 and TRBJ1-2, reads ETGVTQSPTHLIKTRGQQVTLRCSSQSGHNTVSWYQQALGQGPQFIFQYYREEENGRGNFPPRFSGLQFPNYSSELNVNALELDDSALYLCASSSLIHGSYGYTFGSGTRLTVV.

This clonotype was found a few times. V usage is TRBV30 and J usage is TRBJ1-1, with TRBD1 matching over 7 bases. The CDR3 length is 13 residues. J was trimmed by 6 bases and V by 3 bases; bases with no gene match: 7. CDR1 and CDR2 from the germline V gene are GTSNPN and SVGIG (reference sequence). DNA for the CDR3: TGTGCCTGGAGACCAAGACAGGGCGCTGAAGCTTTCTTT. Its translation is CAWRPRQGAEAFF.

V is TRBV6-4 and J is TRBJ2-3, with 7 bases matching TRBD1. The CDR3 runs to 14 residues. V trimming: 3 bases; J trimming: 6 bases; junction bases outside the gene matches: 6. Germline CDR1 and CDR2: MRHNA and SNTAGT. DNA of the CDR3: TGTGCCAGCAGTGAGACAGGGCTCGTCGATACGCAGTATTTT. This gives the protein CASSETGLVDTQYF.

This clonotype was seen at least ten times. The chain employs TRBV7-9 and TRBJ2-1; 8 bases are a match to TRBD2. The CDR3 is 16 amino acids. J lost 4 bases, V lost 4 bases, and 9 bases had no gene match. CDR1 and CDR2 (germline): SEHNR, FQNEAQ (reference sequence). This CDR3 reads CASSSRERELYNEQFF. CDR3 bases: TGTGCCAGCAGCTCACGCGAGCGGGAGTTGTACAATGAGCAGTTCTTC. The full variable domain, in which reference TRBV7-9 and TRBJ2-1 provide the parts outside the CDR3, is DTGVSQNPRHKITKRGQNVTFRCDPISEHNRLYWYRQTLGQGPEFLTYFQNEAQLEKSRLLSDRFSAERPKGSFSTLEIQRTEQGDSAMYLCASSSRERELYNEQFFGPGTRLTVL.

The CDR3 loop is CSARSGDYQETQYF. DNA for the CDR3: TGCAGTGCTAGATCCGGAGACTATCAAGAGACCCAGTACTTC. The V gene is TRBV20-1, the J gene TRBJ2-5, with D perhaps TRBD2 (5 bases). From germline, CDR1 is DFQATT and CDR2 SNEGSKA (reference sequence). Deletions cut 2 bases from V and 2 bases from J, with 12 bases between. The CDR3 is 14 residues long.

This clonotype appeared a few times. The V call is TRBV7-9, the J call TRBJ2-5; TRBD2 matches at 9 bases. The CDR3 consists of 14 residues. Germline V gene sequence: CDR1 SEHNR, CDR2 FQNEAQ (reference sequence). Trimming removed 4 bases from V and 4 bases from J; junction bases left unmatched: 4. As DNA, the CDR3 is TGTGCCAGCAGCTATAGCGGGAGTTCAGAGACCCAGTACTTC. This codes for CASSYSGSSETQYF.

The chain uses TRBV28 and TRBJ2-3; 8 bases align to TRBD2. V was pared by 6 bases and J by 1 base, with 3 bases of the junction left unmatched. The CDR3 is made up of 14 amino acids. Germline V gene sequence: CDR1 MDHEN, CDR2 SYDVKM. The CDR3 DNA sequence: TGTGCCAGCAGAGAAGCGGGGGGCACAGATACGCAGTATTTT. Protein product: CASREAGGTDTQYF.

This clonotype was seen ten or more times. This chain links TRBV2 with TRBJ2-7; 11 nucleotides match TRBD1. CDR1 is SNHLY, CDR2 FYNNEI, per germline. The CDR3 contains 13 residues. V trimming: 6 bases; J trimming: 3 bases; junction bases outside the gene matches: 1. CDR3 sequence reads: CASRGQGVYEQYF. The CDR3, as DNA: TGTGCCAGCAGGGGACAGGGGGTCTACGAGCAGTACTTC.

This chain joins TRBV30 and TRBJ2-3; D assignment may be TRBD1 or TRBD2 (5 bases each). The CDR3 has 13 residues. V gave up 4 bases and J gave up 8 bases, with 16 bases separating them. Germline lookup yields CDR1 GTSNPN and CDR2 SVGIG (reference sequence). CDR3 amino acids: CAWKRSPRGTQYF. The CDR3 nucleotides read TGTGCCTGGAAGCGGAGCCCAAGGGGTACGCAGTATTTT. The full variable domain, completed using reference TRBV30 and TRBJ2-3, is SQTIHQWPATLVQPVGSPLSLECTVEGTSNPNLYWYRQAAGRGLQLLFYSVGIGQISSEVPQNLSASRPQDRQFILSSKKLLLSDSGFYLCAWKRSPRGTQYFGPGTRLTVL.

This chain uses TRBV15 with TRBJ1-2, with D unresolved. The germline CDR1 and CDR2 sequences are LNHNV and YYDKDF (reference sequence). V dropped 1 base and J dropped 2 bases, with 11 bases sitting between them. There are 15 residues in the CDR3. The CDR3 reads CATSRGRNLNYGYTF. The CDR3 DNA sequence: TGTGCCACCAGCAGAGGTAGAAATTTGAACTATGGCTACACCTTC.

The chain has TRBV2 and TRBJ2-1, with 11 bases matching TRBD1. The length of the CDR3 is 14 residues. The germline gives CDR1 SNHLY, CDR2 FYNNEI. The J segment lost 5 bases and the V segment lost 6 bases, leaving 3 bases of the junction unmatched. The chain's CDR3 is CASRGTGGHNEQFF. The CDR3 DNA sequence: TGTGCCAGCAGGGGGACAGGGGGGCACAATGAGCAGTTCTTC.

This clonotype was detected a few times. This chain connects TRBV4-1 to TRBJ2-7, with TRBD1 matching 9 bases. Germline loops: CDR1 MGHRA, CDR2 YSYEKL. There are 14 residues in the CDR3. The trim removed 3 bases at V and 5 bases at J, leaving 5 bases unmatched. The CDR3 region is CASSQGTGIHEQYF. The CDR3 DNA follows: TGCGCCAGCAGCCAGGGGACAGGGATCCACGAGCAGTACTTC.

CDR3 amino acids: CSGIRGYEQYF. Written as DNA, the CDR3 is TGCAGCGGAATCAGGGGTTACGAGCAGTACTTC. This chain uses TRBV29-1 with TRBJ2-7; D might be TRBD1 (6 bases). The CDR3 is 11 amino acids. V lost 7 bases to trimming and J lost 4 bases, with 11 bases between them. The germline CDR1 and CDR2 sequences are SQVTM and ANQGSEA.

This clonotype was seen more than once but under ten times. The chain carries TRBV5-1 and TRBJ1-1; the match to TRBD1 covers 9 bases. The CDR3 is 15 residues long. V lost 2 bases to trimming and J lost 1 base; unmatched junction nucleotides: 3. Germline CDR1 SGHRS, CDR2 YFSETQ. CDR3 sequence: CASSFTGQGNTEAFF. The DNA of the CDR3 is TGCGCCAGCAGCTTTACGGGACAGGGGAACACTGAAGCTTTCTTT.

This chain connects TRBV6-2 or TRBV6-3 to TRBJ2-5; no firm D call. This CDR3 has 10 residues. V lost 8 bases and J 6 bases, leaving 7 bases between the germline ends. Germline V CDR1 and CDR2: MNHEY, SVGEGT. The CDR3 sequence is CASAMKTQYF. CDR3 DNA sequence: TGTGCCAGCGCCATGAAGACCCAGTACTTC.

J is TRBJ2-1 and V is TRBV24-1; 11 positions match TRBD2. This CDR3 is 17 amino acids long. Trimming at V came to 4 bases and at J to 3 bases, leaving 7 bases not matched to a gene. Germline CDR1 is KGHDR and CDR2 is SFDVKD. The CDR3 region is CATSDKSGLAGYNEQFF. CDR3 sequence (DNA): TGTGCCACCAGTGACAAATCAGGACTAGCGGGCTACAATGAGCAGTTCTTC.

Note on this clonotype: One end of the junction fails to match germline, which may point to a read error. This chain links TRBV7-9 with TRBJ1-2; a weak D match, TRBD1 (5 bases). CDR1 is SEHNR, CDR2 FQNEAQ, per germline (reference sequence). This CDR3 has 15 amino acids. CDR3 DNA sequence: TGTGCCGGCAGTCCCGGAGGGGCGATCCTCTATGGCTACACCTTC. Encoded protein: CAGSPGGAILYGYTF.

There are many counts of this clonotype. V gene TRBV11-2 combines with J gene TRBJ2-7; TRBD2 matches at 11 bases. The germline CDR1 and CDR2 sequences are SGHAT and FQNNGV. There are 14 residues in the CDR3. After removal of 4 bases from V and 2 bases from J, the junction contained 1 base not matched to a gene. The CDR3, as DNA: TGTGCCAGCAGCTCGACTAGCGGGACCTACGAGCAGTACTTC. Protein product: CASSSTSGTYEQYF.

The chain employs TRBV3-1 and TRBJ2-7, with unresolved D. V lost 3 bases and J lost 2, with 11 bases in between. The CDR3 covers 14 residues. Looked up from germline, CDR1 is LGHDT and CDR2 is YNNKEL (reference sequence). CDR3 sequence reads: CASSQRGRTYEQYF. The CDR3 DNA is TGTGCCAGCAGCCAGCGTGGCAGGACCTACGAGCAGTACTTC.

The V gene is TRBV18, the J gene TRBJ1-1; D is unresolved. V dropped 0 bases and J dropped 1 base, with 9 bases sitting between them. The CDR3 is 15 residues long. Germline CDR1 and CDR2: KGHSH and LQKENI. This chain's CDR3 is CASSPPGGRNTEAFF. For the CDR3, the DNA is TGTGCCAGCTCACCACCGGGTGGGAGGAACACTGAAGCTTTCTTT.